What follows describes a single T cell receptor beta chain. Antigen specificity is unknown. Trimming took 2 bases from V and 3 from J; bases not matched to a gene: 10. This CDR3 has 17 residues. Germline V lookup: CDR1 MNHNS, CDR2 SASEGT. The donors were part of the validation cohort of more than 90 subjects. That cohort was separate from the first cohort, which comprised fewer than 800 subjects. Profiled with immunoSEQ multiplex PCR; TCRdb holds only in-frame clones, not every one. The table has about 130,000 clones, about 90% seen once; the top ten hold approximately 1.5%. The sample comes from a study of cytomegalovirus exposure and HLA in healthy donors. Study-level results: CMV antigen specificity of three CMV-associated chains was confirmed in vitro.

V is TRBV6-1 and J is TRBJ2-7; the match to TRBD2 covers 10 bases. Sample: PBMCs. The receptor's source is a man in his thirties or forties in good health and CMV-seronegative. The CDR3 here is CASSESRTSGLLYEQYF. CDR3 sequence (DNA): TGTGCCAGCAGTGAATCGCGGACTAGCGGTCTACTCTACGAGCAGTACTTC.